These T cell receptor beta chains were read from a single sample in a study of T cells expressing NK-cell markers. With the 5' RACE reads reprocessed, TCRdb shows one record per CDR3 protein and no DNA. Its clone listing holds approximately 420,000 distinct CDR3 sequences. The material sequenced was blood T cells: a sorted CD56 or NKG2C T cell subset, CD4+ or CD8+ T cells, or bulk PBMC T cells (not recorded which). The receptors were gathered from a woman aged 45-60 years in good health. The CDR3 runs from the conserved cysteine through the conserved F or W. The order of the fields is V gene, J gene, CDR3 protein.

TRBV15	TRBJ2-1	CATSVDISEQFF
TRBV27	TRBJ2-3	CASRGRQTSTDTQYF
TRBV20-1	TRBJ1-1	CSEVPPTGLNTEAFF
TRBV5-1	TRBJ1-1	CASSREGNTEAFF
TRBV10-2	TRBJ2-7	CASTTGTGIEQYF
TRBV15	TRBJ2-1	CATSPGAGGGYNEQFF
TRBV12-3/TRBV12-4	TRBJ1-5	CASTVGGVRQPQHF
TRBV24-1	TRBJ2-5	CATSNPGETQYF
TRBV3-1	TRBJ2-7	CASSGDSSYEQYF
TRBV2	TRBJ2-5	CASKGLAGELETQYF
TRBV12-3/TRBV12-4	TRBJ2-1	CASSPAGGGLSEQFF
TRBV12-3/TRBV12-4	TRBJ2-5	CASRKTSGSAETQYF
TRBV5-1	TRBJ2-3	CASSLVGGGPTDTQYF
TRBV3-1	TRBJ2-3	CASRPDYNPTDTQYF
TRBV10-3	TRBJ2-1	CAISGLAGAFGGGNEQFF
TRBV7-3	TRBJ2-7	CASSSSGKENEQYF
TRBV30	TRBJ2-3	CAWAGPASGRTDTQYF
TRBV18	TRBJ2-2	CASSTGGGSTGELFF
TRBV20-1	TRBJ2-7	CSALGEGEQYF
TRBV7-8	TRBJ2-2	CASSLARVVQRSNTGELFF
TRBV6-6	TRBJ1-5	CASSEQGDKNQPQHF
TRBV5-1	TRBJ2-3	CASSFSGKSTDTQYF
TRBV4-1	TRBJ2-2	CASSHETGMANTGELFF
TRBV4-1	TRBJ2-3	CASSQGGGRQDTQYF
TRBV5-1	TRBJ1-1	CASSSSWITPTAKTFF
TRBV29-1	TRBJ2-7	CSVEWPVGTYEQYF
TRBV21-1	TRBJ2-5	CASSSRVGEPKTQYF
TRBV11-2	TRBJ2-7	CASSLYVGTYEQYF
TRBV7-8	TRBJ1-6	CASNPGTDNSPLHF
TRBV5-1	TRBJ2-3	CASSLGALADTQYF
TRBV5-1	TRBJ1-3	CASSLMGQLSSGNTIYF
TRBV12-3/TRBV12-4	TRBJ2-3	CASNHPGGTQYF
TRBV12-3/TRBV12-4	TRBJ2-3	CASHQTTDTQYF